The rows below give T cell receptor beta chains drawn from one sample of a study of beta chain features in type 1 diabetes. Some clones are missing from TCRdb's copy, which holds only in-frame ones; the method was immunoSEQ multiplex PCR. The repertoire has approximately 84,000 clones, around a third of them found once; the top ten carry over 0.35%. Sequencing used stem cell memory CD4+ T cells from blood. The receptors were gathered from a woman aged 18-29 years in good health. The CDR3 runs from the conserved cysteine through the conserved F or W. The order of the fields is J gene, clone size, D gene, V gene, CDR3 DNA, CDR3 protein. The D gene is left open where the match is weak. Part of the rows lack a size; the others show once, few, many or a class for expanded clones.

TRBJ2-7,-,TRBD2,TRBV2,TGTGCCAGCAGTGACCGACTAGCCCTTGCTGAGCAGTACTTC,CASSDRLALAEQYF
TRBJ1-1,-,-,TRBV9,TGTGCCAGCAGCGCCGCAACAGGCACTGAAGCTTTCTTT,CASSAATGTEAFF
TRBJ2-4,-,-,TRBV5-6,TGTGCCAGCAGCTTTACAGATACCAAAAACATTCAGTACTTC,CASSFTDTKNIQYF
TRBJ1-6,few,-,TRBV6-6,TGTGCCAGCAGACCGGGACACCCTCGGTCACCCCTCCACTTT,CASRPGHPRSPLHF
TRBJ2-1,few,-,TRBV19,TGTGCCAGTAGTATAAGGGCGGGGATAGGCGTTGAGCAGTTCTTC,CASSIRAGIGVEQFF
TRBJ2-2,-,TRBD1,TRBV18,TGTGCCAGCTCATCGGGACAGGGGTTCGGCGGGGAGCTGTTTTTT,CASSSGQGFGGELFF
TRBJ2-7,-,TRBD2,TRBV5-1,TGCGCCAGCAGCTTGGGGTCTAGCGGATCCTACGAGCAGTACTTC,CASSLGSSGSYEQYF
TRBJ2-7,few,-,TRBV6-5,TGTGCCAGCAGCAGGGACACCTTCCTCTCCTACGAGCAGTACTTC,CASSRDTFLSYEQYF
TRBJ2-2,-,TRBD1,TRBV7-9,TGTGCCAGCAGCCCCGGACAGGGATACACCGGGGAGCTGTTTTTT,CASSPGQGYTGELFF
TRBJ2-3,-,TRBD2,TRBV7-8,TGTGCCAGCAGCCGCAGACTAGCGGGAGAATCGGGTGGCACAGATACGCAGTATTTT,CASSRRLAGESGGTDTQYF
TRBJ2-1,-,TRBD1,TRBV14,TGTGCCAGCAGCCAAGAAGGGACAGGGAGTGGGGGCTCCTACAATGAGCAGTTCTTC,CASSQEGTGSGGSYNEQFF
TRBJ1-2,-,TRBD1,TRBV18,TGTGCCAGCTCATTTCGGACAGGACGGGATAACTATGGCTACACCTTC,CASSFRTGRDNYGYTF
TRBJ1-6,-,TRBD1,TRBV5-1,TGCGCCAGCAGTTCCTACCGACAGGGAGCTGGATCACCCCTCCACTTT,CASSSYRQGAGSPLHF
TRBJ2-1,-,-,TRBV7-9,TGTGCCAGCAGAGAGAGATTCGGACTGGGGGGGCGGAATGAGCAGTTCTTC,CASRERFGLGGRNEQFF
TRBJ2-7,-,TRBD1,TRBV6-1,TGTGCCAGCAGGGACGGGACAGCCTACGAGCAGTACTTC,CASRDGTAYEQYF
TRBJ1-6,-,TRBD1,TRBV7-3,TGTGCCAGCAGCTTAGCCGGGACAGGGTATTCACCCCTCCACTTT,CASSLAGTGYSPLHF
TRBJ2-5,few,-,TRBV6-6,TGTGCCAGCAGTTACTCGTCTAGCAGAGAGACCCAGTACTTC,CASSYSSSRETQYF
TRBJ2-2,once,TRBD1,TRBV4-2,TGTGCCAGCAGGCCCTCTACAGGGGCGGTTGGCAGTGGGGAGCTGTTTTTT,CASRPSTGAVGSGELFF
TRBJ1-1,once,TRBD1,TRBV6-6,TGTGCCAGCAGAACAGGGGAGACTGAAGCTTTCTTT,CASRTGETEAFF
TRBJ1-3,few,-,TRBV30,TGTGCCTGGAGGACAGGCCCCACTGGAAACACCATATATTTT,CAWRTGPTGNTIYF
TRBJ2-1,few,-,TRBV14,TGTGCCAGCAGCACCATGGGGCATGAGCAGTTCTTC,CASSTMGHEQFF
TRBJ1-1,few,-,TRBV7-8,TGTGCCAGCAAGGAAGGGGCCGTGGGGGGTTACACTGAAGCTTTCTTT,CASKEGAVGGYTEAFF
TRBJ2-2,-,-,TRBV19,TGTGCCAGTAGTATCCCGACAGGAGATAACACCGGGGAGCTGTTTTTT,CASSIPTGDNTGELFF
TRBJ1-5,-,TRBD1,TRBV2,TGTGCCAGCTCGGTGGGACAGGGGTACAATCAGCCCCAGCATTTT,CASSVGQGYNQPQHF
TRBJ1-5,few,TRBD1,TRBV5-6,TGTGCCAGCAGCAACAGGGGCGGTGGGAATCAGCCCCAGCATTTT,CASSNRGGGNQPQHF
TRBJ1-1,-,-,TRBV19,TGTGCCAGTAGTCCGGGGGGCGAGGGTCTAACTGAAGCTTTCTTT,CASSPGGEGLTEAFF
TRBJ2-2,-,TRBD2,TRBV5-4,TGTGCCAGCAGCTTACATGGACTAGCGGGCGGTACCGGGGAGCTGTTTTTT,CASSLHGLAGGTGELFF
TRBJ2-5,few,TRBD1,TRBV9,TGTGCCAGCAGCCCGACAGGGACCCAAGAGACCCAGTACTTC,CASSPTGTQETQYF
TRBJ1-5,once,TRBD1,TRBV18,TGTGCCAGCTCACCAAGAGGGCAGGGGGGCAATCAGCCCCAGCATTTT,CASSPRGQGGNQPQHF
TRBJ2-2,-,TRBD2,TRBV2,TGTGCCAGCAGGGGAGGGGTGGCCCTAAGCGGGGAGCTGTTTTTT,CASRGGVALSGELFF
TRBJ1-4,-,TRBD1,TRBV23-1,TGCGCCAGCAGTCAAAGAGGGGACAGGGAAGACGAAAAACTGTTTTTT,CASSQRGDREDEKLFF
TRBJ1-6,few,-,TRBV4-3,TGCGCCAGCAGCCAAGAGGAGGGGAATTCACCCCTCCACTTT,CASSQEEGNSPLHF
TRBJ2-7,-,-,TRBV9,TGTGCCAGTCAGGAAGAGGGGGGGGAGCAGTACTTC,CASQEEGGEQYF
TRBJ2-5,-,TRBD1,TRBV15,TGTGCCACCAGCACCGGACAGGGGGAGACCCAGTACTTC,CATSTGQGETQYF
TRBJ2-2,few,-,TRBV23-1,TGCGCCAGCCCTAGACAGGAATCAACCGGGGAGCTGTTTTTT,CASPRQESTGELFF
TRBJ2-1,-,TRBD2,TRBV11-2,TGTGCCAGCAGCTCGCCAACTAGCGGGAGGGCCGATTCCTACAATGAGCAGTTCTTC,CASSSPTSGRADSYNEQFF
TRBJ2-1,-,TRBD2,TRBV29-1,TGCAGCGTTGAAACTGAGACTAGCGGGATCTCGAGGTACAATGAGCAGTTCTTC,CSVETETSGISRYNEQFF
TRBJ2-2,-,-,TRBV4-1,TGTGCCAGCAGCCAAGAGTCAGGGATCACCGGGGAGCTGTTTTTT,CASSQESGITGELFF
TRBJ2-7,-,TRBD1,TRBV19,TGTGCCAGTAGTTCGACAGGGAATCACTACGAGCAGTACTTC,CASSSTGNHYEQYF
TRBJ1-5,-,TRBD1,TRBV18,TGTGCCAGCTCACCAAACGGACAGGCGAGCAATCAGCCCCAGCATTTT,CASSPNGQASNQPQHF
TRBJ1-1,few,-,TRBV6-6,TGTGCCAGCCTAGGGGGGGGATCCACTGAAGCTTTCTTT,CASLGGGSTEAFF
TRBJ2-1,few,-,TRBV7-9,TGTGCCAGCAGTTCCGGGTCGACCAAGTATGAGCAGTTCTTC,CASSSGSTKYEQFF
TRBJ1-1,few,-,TRBV18,TGTGCCAGCTCATTAAATCCCCTGGTTGTCGGCACTGAAGCTTTCTTT,CASSLNPLVVGTEAFF
TRBJ1-3,-,-,TRBV4-2,TGTGCCAGCAGCCAAGATCTTGTAGGAGGCACAGCCGGAAACACCATATATTTT,CASSQDLVGGTAGNTIYF
TRBJ1-2,-,TRBD1,TRBV5-1,TGCGCCAGCAGCGTGGGGACAGGGGGTTACGGCTACACCTTC,CASSVGTGGYGYTF
TRBJ1-2,-,TRBD1,TRBV30,TGTGCCTGGAGTGAGACAGGGGTCTATGGCTACACCTTC,CAWSETGVYGYTF
TRBJ2-7,-,TRBD2,TRBV7-8,TGTGCCAGCCGCGGTGGGCGGGGGGGCGCAGAAGAGCAGTACTTC,CASRGGRGGAEEQYF
TRBJ1-3,-,-,TRBV5-1,TGCGCCAGCAGCCCCCGGGGGGCCTACTCTGGAAACACCATATATTTT,CASSPRGAYSGNTIYF
TRBJ1-1,-,TRBD1,TRBV4-1,TGCGCCAGCAGCCAACCGGGACAGGGGAGCACTGAAGCTTTCTTT,CASSQPGQGSTEAFF